The 13 T cell receptor beta chains listed next were all sequenced from one sample in a study of regulatory T cells in long-lasting Graves disease. Stated time point: persistent/refractory GD, antithyroid drugs over 5 years with positive TRAb. The TCR library was made from RNA extracted from PBMCs. The authors built TCR beta libraries using iRepertoire HTBI primers and Arm-PCR of CDR3 regions. Each CDR3 protein is one row after TCRdb ran MiXCR on the multiplex PCR reads. The sample holds almost 350,000 distinct CDR3 sequences, roughly a fifth seen once. Sequencing was performed on peripheral blood mononuclear cells (PBMCs), taken when the disease was refractory, from a patient treated with antithyroid drugs. The receptors originated from a female donor with Graves disease.

The rearrangement links TRBV19 to TRBJ1-5, with 8 positions matching TRBD1. The CDR3 loop spans 15 amino acids. V lost 10 bases, J lost 0 bases, and 8 bases stayed unmatched. Germline V gene lookup returns CDR1 LNHDA and CDR2 SQIVND (reference sequence). CDR3 coding DNA: TGTGCCACCCAACGACAGGGGAATAGCAATCAGCCCCAGCATTTT. Protein: CATQRQGNSNQPQHF. The entire variable domain, with the rest obtained from reference TRBV19 and TRBJ1-5, is as follows: DGGITQSPKYLFRKEGQNVTLSCEQNLNHDAMYWYRQDPGQGLRLIYYSQIVNDFQKGDIAEGYSVSREKKESFPLTVTSAQKNPTAFYLCATQRQGNSNQPQHFGDGTRLSIL.

This clonotype was observed many times. The J gene is TRBJ1-1, the V gene TRBV6-1; 7 bases line up with TRBD1. Trimming removed 4 bases from V and 1 base from J; junction bases left unmatched: 3. The CDR3 is 14 residues long. The germline V gene encodes CDR1 MNHNS and CDR2 SASEGT. The DNA for the CDR3 is TGTGCCAGCAGTGGACGGACAGGGAACACTGAAGCTTTCTTT. Its protein product is CASSGRTGNTEAFF.

This clonotype was counted at least ten times. The chain couples TRBV12-3 or TRBV12-4 to TRBJ1-5; 8 nucleotides align to TRBD1. The CDR3 has 15 amino acids. J gave up 0 bases and V 3 bases, and 1 base lay outside the gene matches. This CDR3 reads CASSFTGGSNQPQHF. The DNA of the CDR3 is TGTGCCAGCAGTTTCACAGGGGGTAGCAATCAGCCCCAGCATTTT.

This clonotype was seen once. The chain combines TRBV7-2 with TRBJ2-1, with 8 bases identical to TRBD2. The CDR3 covers 15 residues. V was clipped by 1 base and J by 8 bases; unmatched bases: 7. From germline, CDR1 is SGHTA and CDR2 FQGNSA. The CDR3 nucleotides are TGTGCCAGCAGCTTAGGGGGACTAGGAGGCGATGAGCAGTTCTTC. Protein: CASSLGGLGGDEQFF.

The count of this clonotype is one. V is TRBV7-6 and J is TRBJ1-6, with 7 nucleotides matching TRBD1. Germline lookup yields CDR1 SGHVS and CDR2 FNYEAQ. The CDR3 covers 20 residues. V gave up 0 bases and J gave up 4 bases; unmatched junction bases: 15. CDR3 nucleotide sequence: TGTGCCAGCAGCTTAGCGCCGGGACAGCTTATTCAGACTTATAATTCACCCCTCCACTTT. Protein: CASSLAPGQLIQTYNSPLHF.

This clonotype showed up many times. V and J are TRBV27 and TRBJ1-1, with unresolved D. The CDR3 contains 14 residues. V was trimmed by 2 bases and J by 1 base, leaving 8 bases between them. Germline CDR1 MNHEY, CDR2 SMNVEV (reference sequence). The CDR3 sequence: CASSLLRANTEAFF. CDR3 in DNA: TGTGCCAGCAGTTTACTGCGGGCGAACACTGAAGCTTTCTTT.

The sample holds many counts of this clonotype. The rearrangement joins TRBV7-8 to TRBJ2-5; a weak D match, TRBD2 (5 bases). Germline CDR1 reads SGHVS; CDR2 reads FQNEAQ. V was clipped by 4 bases and J by 5 bases, with 17 bases between them. The CDR3 contains 15 residues. This CDR3 reads CASSSAAVAWETQYF. In DNA, the CDR3 is TGTGCCAGCAGCTCCGCAGCGGTAGCTTGGGAGACCCAGTACTTC.

This clonotype was counted between two and nine times. CDR3 DNA sequence: TGTGCCACCGGGACATCATACGAGCAGTACTTC. Translating gives CATGTSYEQYF. The chain has TRBV6-1 and TRBJ2-7; D perhaps matches TRBD1 (6 bases). The germline V gene has CDR1 MNHNS and CDR2 SASEGT. The CDR3 extends over 11 amino acids. Trimming took 10 bases from V and 4 from J, leaving 11 bases between them.

This clonotype came up many times. The V gene is TRBV27, the J gene TRBJ2-7, with D possibly TRBD1 on 6 matching bases. Looked up from germline, CDR1 is MNHEY and CDR2 is SMNVEV (reference sequence). The V end lost 5 bases, the J end lost 2 bases, and 13 bases lay between the germline ends. The CDR3 spans 14 residues. The CDR3 loop reads CASSTRAGAYEQYF. The CDR3 DNA follows: TGTGCCAGCAGTACCCGGGCAGGGGCCTACGAGCAGTACTTC.

This clonotype occurred many times. The chain carries TRBV29-1 and TRBJ1-1; D is uncertain. Per the germline V gene, CDR1 is SQVTM and CDR2 is ANQGSEA. The CDR3 contains 13 residues. The ends were cut back, 4 bases at V and 4 bases at J, with 13 bases in the middle. The DNA of the CDR3 is TGCAGCGTTGCGGCAGCCTGGGGCACTGAAGCTTTCTTT. This codes for CSVAAAWGTEAFF.

This clonotype was observed many times. This chain uses TRBV30 with TRBJ1-2, with D hard to call. In germline, CDR1 is GTSNPN, CDR2 SVGIG (reference sequence). The CDR3 is made up of 13 amino acids. Trimming left V 4 bases short and J 1 base short, with 10 bases between. CDR3 loop: CAWNLGINYGYTF. CDR3 nucleotide sequence: TGTGCCTGGAACTTGGGGATTAACTATGGCTACACCTTC.

This clonotype was seen repeatedly, ten times or more. The chain couples TRBV11-2 to TRBJ1-6, with D possibly being TRBD1 (5 bases). The ends were cut back, 0 bases at V and 6 bases at J, with 9 bases in the middle. CDR1 SGHAT and CDR2 FQNNGV come from the germline V gene. The CDR3 length is 15 residues. The CDR3 bases are TGTGCCAGCAGCTTAGAGGTCAGGGTTAATTCACCCCTCCACTTT. It specifies CASSLEVRVNSPLHF.

This clonotype was seen ten or more times. The CDR3 nucleotides are TGCAGTGCTAGCATTGGGACAGGGGTCCAAGAGACCCAGTACTTC. It is translated as CSASIGTGVQETQYF. The chain joins TRBV20-1 to TRBJ2-5, with 10 bases fitting TRBD1. V dropped 3 bases and J dropped 1; count of bases not matched to a gene: 5. Germline V CDR1 and CDR2: DFQATT, SNEGSKA (reference sequence). The CDR3 totals 15 residues.